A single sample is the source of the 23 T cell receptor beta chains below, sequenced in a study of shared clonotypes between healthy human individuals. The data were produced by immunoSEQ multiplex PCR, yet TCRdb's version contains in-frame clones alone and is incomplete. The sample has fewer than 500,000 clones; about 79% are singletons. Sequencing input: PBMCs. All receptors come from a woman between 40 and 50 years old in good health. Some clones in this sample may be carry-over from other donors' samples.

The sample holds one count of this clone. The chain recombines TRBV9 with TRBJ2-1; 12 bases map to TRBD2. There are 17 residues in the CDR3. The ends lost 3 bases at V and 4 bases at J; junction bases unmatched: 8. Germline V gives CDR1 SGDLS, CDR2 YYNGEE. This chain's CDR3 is CASSAYPGTSGYNEQFF. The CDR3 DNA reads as TGTGCCAGCAGCGCCTATCCCGGGACTAGCGGGTACAATGAGCAGTTCTTC.

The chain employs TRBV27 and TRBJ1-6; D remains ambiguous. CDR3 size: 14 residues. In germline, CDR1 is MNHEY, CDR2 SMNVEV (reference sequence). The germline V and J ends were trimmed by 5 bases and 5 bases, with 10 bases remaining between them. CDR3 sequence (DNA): TGTGCCAGCAGTATCAATGGCGATAATTCACCCCTCCACTTT. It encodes CASSINGDNSPLHF.

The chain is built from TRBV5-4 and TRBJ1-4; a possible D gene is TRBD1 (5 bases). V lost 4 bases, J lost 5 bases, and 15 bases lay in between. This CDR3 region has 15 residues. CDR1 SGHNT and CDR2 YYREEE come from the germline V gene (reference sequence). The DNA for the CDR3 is TGTGCCAGCAGCCCGACAGCCTCGAGGAATGAAAAACTGTTTTTT. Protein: CASSPTASRNEKLFF. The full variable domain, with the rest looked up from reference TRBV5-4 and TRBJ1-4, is ETGVTQSPTHLIKTRGQQVTLRCSSQSGHNTVSWYQQALGQGPQFIFQYYREEENGRGNFPPRFSGLQFPNYSSELNVNALELDDSALYLCASSPTASRNEKLFFGSGTQLSVL.

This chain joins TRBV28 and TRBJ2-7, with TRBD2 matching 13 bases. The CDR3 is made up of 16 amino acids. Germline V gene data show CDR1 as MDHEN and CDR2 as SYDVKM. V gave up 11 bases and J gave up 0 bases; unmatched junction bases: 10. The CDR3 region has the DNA TGTGCCGCCAGGGAACTAGCGGGAGGGAGCTCCTACGAGCAGTACTTC. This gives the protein CAARELAGGSSYEQYF.

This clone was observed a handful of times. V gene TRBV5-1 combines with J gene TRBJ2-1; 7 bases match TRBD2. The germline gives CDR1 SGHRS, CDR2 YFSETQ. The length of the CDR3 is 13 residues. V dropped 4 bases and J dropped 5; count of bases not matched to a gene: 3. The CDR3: CASSPGTNNEQFF. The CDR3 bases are TGCGCCAGCAGCCCTGGGACTAACAATGAGCAGTTCTTC. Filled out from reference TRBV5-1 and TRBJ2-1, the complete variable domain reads KAGVTQTPRYLIKTRGQQVTLSCSPISGHRSVSWYQQTPGQGLQFLFEYFSETQRNKGNFPGRFSGRQFSNSRSEMNVSTLELGDSALYLCASSPGTNNEQFFGPGTRLTVL.

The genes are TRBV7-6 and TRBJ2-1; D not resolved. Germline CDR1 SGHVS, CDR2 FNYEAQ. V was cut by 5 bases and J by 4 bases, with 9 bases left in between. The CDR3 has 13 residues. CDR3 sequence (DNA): TGTGCCAGCAGCGGGCTACCTTACAATGAGCAGTTCTTC. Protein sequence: CASSGLPYNEQFF.

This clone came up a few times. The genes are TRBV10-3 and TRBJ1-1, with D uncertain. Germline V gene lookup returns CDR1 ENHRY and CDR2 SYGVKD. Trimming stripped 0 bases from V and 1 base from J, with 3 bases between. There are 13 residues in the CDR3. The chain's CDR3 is CAISESGNTEAFF. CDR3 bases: TGTGCCATCAGTGAGTCTGGGAACACTGAAGCTTTCTTT.

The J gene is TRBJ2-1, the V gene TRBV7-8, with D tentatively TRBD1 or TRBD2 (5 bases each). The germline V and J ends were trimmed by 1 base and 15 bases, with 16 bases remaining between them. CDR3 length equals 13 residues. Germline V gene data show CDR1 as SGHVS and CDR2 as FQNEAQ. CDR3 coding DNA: TGTGCCAGCAGCTTAGAGGTTGGGACCGGGCTGTTCTTC. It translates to CASSLEVGTGLFF.

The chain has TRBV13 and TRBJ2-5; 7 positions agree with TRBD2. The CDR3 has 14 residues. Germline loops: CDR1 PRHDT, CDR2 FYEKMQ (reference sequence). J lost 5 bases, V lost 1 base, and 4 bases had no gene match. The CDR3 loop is CASSLAPAGETQYF. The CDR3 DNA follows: TGTGCCAGCAGCTTAGCACCAGCGGGGGAGACCCAGTACTTC.

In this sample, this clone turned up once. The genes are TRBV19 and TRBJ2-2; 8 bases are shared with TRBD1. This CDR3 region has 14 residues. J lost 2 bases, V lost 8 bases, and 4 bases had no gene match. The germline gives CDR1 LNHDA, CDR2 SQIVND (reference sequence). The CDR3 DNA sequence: TGTGCCAGTCGAGCAGGGGGCAACACCGGGGAGCTGTTTTTT. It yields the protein CASRAGGNTGELFF.

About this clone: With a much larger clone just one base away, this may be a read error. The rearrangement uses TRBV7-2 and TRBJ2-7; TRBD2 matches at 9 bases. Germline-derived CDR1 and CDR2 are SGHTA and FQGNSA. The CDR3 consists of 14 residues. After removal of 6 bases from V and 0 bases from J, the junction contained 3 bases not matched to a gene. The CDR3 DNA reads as TGTGCCAGCAGTTTTAGCGGGAGCTCCTACGAGCAGTACTTC. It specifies CASSFSGSSYEQYF.

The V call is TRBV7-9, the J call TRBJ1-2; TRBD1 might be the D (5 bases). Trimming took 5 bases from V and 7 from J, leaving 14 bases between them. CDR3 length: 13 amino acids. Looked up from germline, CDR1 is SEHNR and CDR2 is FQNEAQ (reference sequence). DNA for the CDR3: TGTGCCAGCAGCCCCTCGCAGGGCGGTGGCTACACCTTC. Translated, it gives CASSPSQGGGYTF. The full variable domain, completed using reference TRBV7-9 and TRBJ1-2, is DTGVSQNPRHKITKRGQNVTFRCDPISEHNRLYWYRQTLGQGPEFLTYFQNEAQLEKSRLLSDRFSAERPKGSFSTLEIQRTEQGDSAMYLCASSPSQGGGYTFGSGTRLTVV.

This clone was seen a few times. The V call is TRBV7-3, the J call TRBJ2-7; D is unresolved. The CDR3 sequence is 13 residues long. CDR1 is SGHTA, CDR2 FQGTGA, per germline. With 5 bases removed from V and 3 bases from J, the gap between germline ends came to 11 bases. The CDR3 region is CASSPQPNYEQYF. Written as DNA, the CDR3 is TGTGCCAGCAGCCCCCAGCCCAACTACGAGCAGTACTTC.

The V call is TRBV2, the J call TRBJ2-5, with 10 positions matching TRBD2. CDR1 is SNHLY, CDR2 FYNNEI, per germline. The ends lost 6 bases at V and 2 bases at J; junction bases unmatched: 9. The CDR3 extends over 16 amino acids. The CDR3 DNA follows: TGTGCCAGCAGGGCTTCTAGCGGGAGCCTACAAGAGACCCAGTACTTC. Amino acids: CASRASSGSLQETQYF. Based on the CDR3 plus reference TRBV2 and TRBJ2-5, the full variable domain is EPEVTQTPSHQVTQMGQEVILRCVPISNHLYFYWYRQILGQKVEFLVSFYNNEISEKSEIFDDQFSVERPDGSNFTLKIRSTKLEDSAMYFCASRASSGSLQETQYFGPGTRLLVL.

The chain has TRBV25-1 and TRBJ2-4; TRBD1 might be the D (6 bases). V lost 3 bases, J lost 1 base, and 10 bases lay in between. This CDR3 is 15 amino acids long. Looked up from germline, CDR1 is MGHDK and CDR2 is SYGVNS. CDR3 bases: TGTGCCAGCAGTGAGGGGGCTCCGGCCAAAAACATTCAGTACTTC. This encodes CASSEGAPAKNIQYF.

CDR3 loop: CASSWGQGSYEQYF. The CDR3 DNA sequence: TGTGCCAGCAGTTGGGGACAGGGGTCGTACGAGCAGTACTTC. The rearrangement links TRBV6-5 to TRBJ2-7, with TRBD1 identical over 10 bases. In germline, CDR1 is MNHEY, CDR2 SVGAGI. With V trimmed by 4 bases and J by 4 bases, 4 bases remained unmatched. CDR3 length equals 14 residues.

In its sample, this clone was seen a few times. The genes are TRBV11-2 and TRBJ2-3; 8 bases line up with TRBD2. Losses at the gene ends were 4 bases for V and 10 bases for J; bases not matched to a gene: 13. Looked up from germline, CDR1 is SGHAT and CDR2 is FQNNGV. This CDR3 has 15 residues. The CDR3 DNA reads TGTGCCAGCAGCTCCGGGACTAGAGACTATTGGGCGCAGTATTTT. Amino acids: CASSSGTRDYWAQYF.

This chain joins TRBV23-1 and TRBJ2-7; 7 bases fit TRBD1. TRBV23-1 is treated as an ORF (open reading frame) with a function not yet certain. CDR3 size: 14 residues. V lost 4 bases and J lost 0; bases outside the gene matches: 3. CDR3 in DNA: TGCGCCAGCAGTCCGGGACAGTTCTCCTACGAGCAGTACTTC. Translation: CASSPGQFSYEQYF.

The CDR3, as DNA: TGTGCCAGCTCACCCCAGACAGGGGACTACGAGCAGTACTTC. Amino acid sequence: CASSPQTGDYEQYF. This chain uses TRBV18 with TRBJ2-7; 8 positions agree with TRBD1. This CDR3 is built from 14 residues. V gave up 3 bases and J gave up 3 bases; unmatched junction bases: 4. Germline V gene lookup returns CDR1 KGHSH and CDR2 LQKENI.

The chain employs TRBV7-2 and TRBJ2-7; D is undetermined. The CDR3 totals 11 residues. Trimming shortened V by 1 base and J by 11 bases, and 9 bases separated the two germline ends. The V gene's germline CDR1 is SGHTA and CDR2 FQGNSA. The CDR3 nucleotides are TGTGCCAGCAGCTTAGGTGGGAAAAAGTACTTC. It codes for CASSLGGKKYF.

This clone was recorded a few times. The CDR3 nucleotides read TGCGCCAGCAGCTTGGGATTCTCCTACAATGAGCAGTTCTTC. Protein: CASSLGFSYNEQFF. The chain links TRBV5-1 to TRBJ2-1; D is uncertain. With 0 bases removed from V and 0 bases from J, the gap between germline ends came to 4 bases. Germline V gives CDR1 SGHRS, CDR2 YFSETQ. This CDR3 contains 14 residues.

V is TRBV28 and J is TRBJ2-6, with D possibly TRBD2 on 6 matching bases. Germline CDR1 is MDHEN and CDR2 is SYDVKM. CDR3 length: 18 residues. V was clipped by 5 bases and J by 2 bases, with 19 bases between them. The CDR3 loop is CASSPLRRGRPGANVLTF. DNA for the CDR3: TGTGCCAGCAGTCCCCTTCGGAGGGGCCGTCCTGGGGCCAACGTCCTGACTTTC.

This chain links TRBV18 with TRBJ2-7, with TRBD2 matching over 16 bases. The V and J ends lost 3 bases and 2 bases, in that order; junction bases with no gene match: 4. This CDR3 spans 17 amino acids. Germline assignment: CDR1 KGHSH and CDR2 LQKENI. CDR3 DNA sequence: TGTGCCAGCTCACCGGGACTAGCGGGGGGGGAGGCCTACGAGCAGTACTTC. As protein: CASSPGLAGGEAYEQYF.